The rows below give T cell receptor beta chains drawn from one sample of a study of blood T cells in healthy people across ages. TCRdb reanalysed the 5' RACE reads using MiXCR and keeps one entry per CDR3 protein. In the table there are 700,000 to 950,000 distinct CDR3 sequences, 58% of which are singletons. The sample taken for sequencing was blood. These receptors all come from a young man in good health. The CDR3 runs from the conserved cysteine through the conserved F or W. The order of the fields is D gene, clone size, J gene, V gene, CDR3 protein, CDR3 DNA. A D gene is named only where the DNA matches it firmly. Only some rows state a clone size, as once, few, many or a class for expanded clones.

>.|.|TRBJ2-5|TRBV4-1
CASSQDRSLQETQYF
TGCGCCAGCAGCCAAGATCGATCATTACAAGAGACCCAGTACTTC
>TRBD2|.|TRBJ2-1|TRBV7-9
CASSLGRLADNEQFF
TGTGCCAGCAGCTTAGGTAGGCTAGCGGACAATGAGCAGTTCTTC
>.|.|TRBJ2-4|TRBV7-2
CASSLMAADIQYF
TGTGCCAGCAGCTTAATGGCGGCGGACATTCAGTACTTC
>.|.|TRBJ1-2|TRBV7-2
CASSLSWGAAGYTF
TGTGCCAGCAGCTTGAGTTGGGGGGCGGCGGGCTACACCTTC
>.|.|TRBJ1-5|TRBV6-2/TRBV6-3
CASTGDNYQPQHF
TGTGCCAGCACCGGGGACAACTATCAGCCCCAGCATTTT
>.|few|TRBJ1-2|TRBV9
CASSVSGYGYTF
TGTGCCAGCAGCGTCTCGGGCTATGGCTACACCTTC
>TRBD2|once|TRBJ2-7|TRBV20-1
CSALAGGVVYEQYF
TGCAGTGCCCTCGCTGGGGGGGTAGTATACGAGCAGTACTTC
>.|few|TRBJ2-5|TRBV5-6
CASSGLLVETQYF
TGTGCCAGCAGCGGCCTCCTCGTGGAGACCCAGTACTTC
>.|few|TRBJ1-4|TRBV4-2
CASSSGNEKLFF
TGTGCCAGCAGCTCGGGGAATGAAAAACTGTTTTTT
>TRBD1|once|TRBJ2-7|TRBV4-3
CASSLAGGQYEQYF
TGCGCCAGCAGCCTTGCAGGGGGCCAATACGAGCAGTACTTC
>TRBD2|.|TRBJ2-1|TRBV20-1
CSAERGAGGPTEQFF
TGCAGTGCGGAACGTGGGGCGGGAGGGCCCACTGAGCAGTTCTTC
>.|once|TRBJ2-1|TRBV7-2
CASSLQGGGKSNEQFF
TGTGCCAGCAGCCTACAAGGAGGCGGGAAGAGCAATGAGCAGTTCTTC
>TRBD1|.|TRBJ1-2|TRBV20-1
CSATTAGTAGYTF
TGCAGTGCAACGACCGCCGGGACAGCTGGCTACACCTTC
>.|.|TRBJ2-1|TRBV20-1
CSARVAGQGLSHEQFF
TGCAGTGCTAGAGTCGCGGGTCAGGGACTTTCGCATGAGCAGTTCTTC
>TRBD2|.|TRBJ2-3|TRBV20-1
CSAPTSGLTDTQYF
TGCAGTGCCCCGACTAGCGGCCTCACAGATACGCAGTATTTT
>.|once|TRBJ2-5|TRBV6-5
CASSYSSGGAKTQYF
TGTGCCAGCAGTTACTCGAGTGGGGGGGCGAAGACCCAGTACTTC
>TRBD2|.|TRBJ2-7|TRBV29-1
CSVRTSGRGNEQYF
TGCAGCGTAAGGACTAGCGGGAGGGGCAATGAGCAGTACTTC
>.|.|TRBJ2-5|TRBV7-2
CASSSWGWTQYF
TGTGCCAGCAGCTCCTGGGGGTGGACCCAGTACTTC
>.|.|TRBJ1-1|TRBV4-2
CASSPNLGGGNTEAFF
TGTGCCAGCAGCCCGAACCTTGGTGGGGGCAACACTGAAGCTTTCTTT
>.|.|TRBJ2-5|TRBV4-3
CASSQDLRANQETQYF
TGCGCCAGCAGCCAAGATCTAAGGGCCAACCAAGAAACCCAGTACTTC
>.|once|TRBJ2-3|TRBV20-1
CSAPGMGPRARATDTQYF
TGCAGTGCTCCCGGAATGGGCCCGAGAGCGAGGGCCACAGATACGCAGTATTTT
>.|few|TRBJ2-1|TRBV9
CASSVGLGEQFF
TGTGCCAGCAGCGTAGGTCTGGGCGAGCAGTTCTTC
>.|few|TRBJ1-6|TRBV3-1
CASSQVGTGGSPLHF
TGTGCCAGCAGCCAAGTTGGCACAGGAGGTTCACCCCTCCACTTT
>.|few|TRBJ2-7|TRBV27
CASSSGIIDEQYF
TGTGCCAGCAGTTCAGGGATCATCGACGAGCAGTACTTC
>TRBD1|.|TRBJ2-3|TRBV20-1
CSATQRQGPDTQYF
TGCAGTGCTACTCAGAGACAGGGTCCAGATACGCAGTATTTT
>.|.|TRBJ2-5|TRBV20-1
CSALASVETQYF
TGCAGTGCGTTAGCTAGCGTGGAGACCCAGTACTTC
>.|.|TRBJ2-5|TRBV5-1
CASGLAAGETQYF
TGCGCCAGCGGGTTGGCAGCAGGCGAGACCCAGTACTTC
>TRBD1|few|TRBJ2-7|TRBV3-1
CASSPGTGASYEQYF
TGTGCCAGCAGCCCCGGGACAGGGGCCTCCTACGAGCAGTACTTC
>TRBD2|.|TRBJ2-1|TRBV29-1
CSVRREWNEQFF
TGCAGCGTTAGGCGGGAGTGGAATGAGCAGTTCTTC
>TRBD1|.|TRBJ1-2|TRBV12-3/TRBV12-4
CASSAGTGGIGYTF
TGTGCCAGCAGTGCCGGGACAGGGGGGATTGGCTACACCTTC
>.|.|TRBJ2-1|TRBV4-2
CASSQEGPGEGEQFF
TGTGCCAGCAGCCAAGAGGGGCCGGGAGAGGGCGAGCAGTTCTTC
>TRBD2|few|TRBJ2-3|TRBV29-1
CSAETSGSPDTQYF
TGCAGCGCCGAGACTAGCGGGAGCCCGGATACGCAGTATTTT
>TRBD2|.|TRBJ2-5|TRBV3-1
CASSQGTSEQETQYF
TGTGCCAGCAGCCAGGGGACTAGCGAACAAGAGACCCAGTACTTC
>.|.|TRBJ1-2|TRBV7-9
CASSLGTYNYGYTF
TGTGCCAGCAGCTTAGGGACGTATAACTATGGCTACACCTTC
>.|.|TRBJ2-1|TRBV5-4
CASSLLTNEQFF
TGTGCCAGCAGCCTACTTACTAATGAGCAGTTCTTC
>.|.|TRBJ1-1|TRBV10-2
CASSDPYAEAFF
TGCGCCAGCAGTGACCCCTACGCTGAAGCTTTCTTT
>.|.|TRBJ1-6|TRBV11-2
CASSLVRGTNSPLHF
TGTGCCAGCAGCTTAGTCAGGGGCACGAATTCACCCCTCCACTTT
>TRBD2|once|TRBJ2-7|TRBV4-3
CASSRLAGAASEQYF
TGCGCCAGCAGCCGACTAGCGGGAGCCGCGTCCGAGCAGTACTTC
>.|.|TRBJ2-5|TRBV28
CASRGNSGVEQYF
TGTGCCAGCAGGGGGAACTCGGGGGTTGAGCAGTACTTC
>.|once|TRBJ1-1|TRBV9
CAISPSGYTEAFF
TGTGCCATCAGCCCATCAGGATACACTGAAGCTTTCTTT
>.|once|TRBJ2-4|TRBV20-1
CSAGGTKVIQYF
TGCAGTGCTGGGGGGACAAAAGTTATTCAGTACTTC
>.|.|TRBJ1-2|TRBV6-2/TRBV6-3
CASRKMSEGGYTF
TGTGCCAGCAGAAAAATGTCGGAGGGAGGCTACACCTTC
>TRBD1|.|TRBJ1-1|TRBV20-1
CSARGLQGAQNTEAFF
TGCAGTGCTAGAGGGCTGCAGGGGGCCCAGAACACTGAAGCTTTCTTT
>TRBD2|.|TRBJ2-5|TRBV12-3/TRBV12-4
CASAKLGLAGVKTQYF
TGTGCCAGCGCCAAACTGGGACTAGCGGGGGTGAAGACCCAGTACTTC
>.|.|TRBJ2-5|TRBV5-1
CASSPTIQRNNEQYF
TGCGCCAGCAGCCCGACTATCCAACGGAACAATGAGCAGTACTTC
>TRBD2|many|TRBJ2-5|TRBV7-2
CASSLVAGGQTQYF
TGTGCCAGCAGCTTAGTAGCGGGGGGACAGACCCAGTACTTC
>TRBD1|.|TRBJ2-4|TRBV29-1
CSAALGTGSLQYF
TGCAGCGCGGCCCTCGGGACAGGGTCGTTGCAGTACTTC
>.|.|TRBJ2-7|TRBV5-8
CASSWSRLASYEQYF
TGTGCCAGCAGCTGGAGCCGATTAGCTTCTTACGAGCAGTACTTC
>.|few|TRBJ1-2|TRBV29-1
CSVEQEFYGYTF
TGCAGCGTCGAACAGGAATTCTATGGCTACACCTTC
>TRBD1|.|TRBJ2-3|TRBV25-1
CASGTGPDTQYF
TGTGCCAGCGGGACAGGGCCAGATACGCAGTATTTT
>.|few|TRBJ1-1|TRBV29-1
CSVRVGGDTEAFF
TGCAGCGTTCGGGTGGGGGGGGACACTGAAGCTTTCTTT
>TRBD2|once|TRBJ2-5|TRBV7-2
CASSSRGGVETQYF
TGTGCCAGCAGCTCGCGGGGGGGTGTCGAGACCCAGTACTTC